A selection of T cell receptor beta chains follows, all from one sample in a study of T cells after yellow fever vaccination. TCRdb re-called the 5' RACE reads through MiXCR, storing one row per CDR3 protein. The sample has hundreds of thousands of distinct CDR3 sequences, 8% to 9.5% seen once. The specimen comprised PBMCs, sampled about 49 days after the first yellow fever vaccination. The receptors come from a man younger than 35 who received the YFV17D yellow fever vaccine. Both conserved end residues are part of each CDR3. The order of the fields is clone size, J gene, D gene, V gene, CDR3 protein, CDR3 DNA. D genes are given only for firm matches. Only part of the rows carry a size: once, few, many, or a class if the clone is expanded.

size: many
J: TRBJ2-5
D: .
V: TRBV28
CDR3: CASWSNQETQYF
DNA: TGTGCCAGCTGGAGCAACCAAGAGACCCAGTACTTC

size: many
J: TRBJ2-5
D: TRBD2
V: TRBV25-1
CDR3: CASSETSGVRETQYF
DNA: TGTGCCAGCAGTGAGACTAGCGGGGTTCGAGAGACCCAGTACTTC

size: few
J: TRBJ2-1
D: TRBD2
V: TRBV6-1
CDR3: CASSNSGGAHEQFF
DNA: TGTGCCAGCAGTAATAGCGGGGGGGCCCATGAGCAGTTCTTC

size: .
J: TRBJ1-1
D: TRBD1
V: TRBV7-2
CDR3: CASSLAGTGGSSGFF
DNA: TGTGCCAGCAGCTTAGCCGGGACAGGAGGTTCATCGGGTTTCTTT

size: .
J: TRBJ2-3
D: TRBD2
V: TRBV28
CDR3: CASSSLAGGGDTQYF
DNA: TGTGCCAGCAGTTCCCTAGCGGGGGGCGGGGATACGCAGTATTTT

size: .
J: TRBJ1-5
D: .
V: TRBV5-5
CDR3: CASSLGEFQPQHF
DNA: TGTGCCAGCAGCTTGGGGGAGTTTCAGCCCCAGCATTTT

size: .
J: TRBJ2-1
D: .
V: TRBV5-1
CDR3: CASSFRDMVGQFF
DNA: TGCGCCAGCAGCTTCCGGGACATGGTTGGGCAGTTCTTC

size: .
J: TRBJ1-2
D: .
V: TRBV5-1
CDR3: CASSLEVNSPYGYTF
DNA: TGCGCCAGCAGCTTGGAGGTGAACAGCCCCTATGGCTACACCTTC

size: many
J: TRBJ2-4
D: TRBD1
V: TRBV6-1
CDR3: CASSLEGQGTVKYF
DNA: TGTGCCAGCAGCCTCGAGGGACAGGGGACGGTCAAGTACTTC

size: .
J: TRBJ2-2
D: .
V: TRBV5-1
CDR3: CASSLQQIPTGELFF
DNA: TGCGCCAGCAGCTTGCAACAGATACCAACCGGGGAGCTGTTTTTT

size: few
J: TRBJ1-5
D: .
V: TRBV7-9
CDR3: CASSPGIGNQPQHF
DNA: TGTGCCAGCAGCCCGGGTATTGGCAATCAGCCCCAGCATTTT

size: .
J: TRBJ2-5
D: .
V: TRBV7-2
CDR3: CASSFSQFQETQYF
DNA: TGTGCCAGCAGCTTTTCACAGTTCCAAGAGACCCAGTACTTC

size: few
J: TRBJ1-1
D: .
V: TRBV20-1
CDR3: CSAREPGTEAFF
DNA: TGCAGTGCTAGAGAGCCGGGCACTGAAGCTTTCTTT

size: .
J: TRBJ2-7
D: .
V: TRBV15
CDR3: CATSSIRGVRTEQYF
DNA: TGTGCCACCAGCAGCATTAGGGGGGTGCGAACGGAGCAGTACTTC

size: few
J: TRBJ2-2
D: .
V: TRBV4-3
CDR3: CASSQDWNTGELFF
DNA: TGCGCCAGCAGCCAAGACTGGAACACCGGGGAGCTGTTTTTT

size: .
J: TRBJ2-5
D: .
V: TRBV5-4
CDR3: CASSLDSTLRGMYQETQYF
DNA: TGTGCCAGCAGCTTGGATTCTACGTTGAGGGGGATGTACCAAGAGACCCAGTACTTC

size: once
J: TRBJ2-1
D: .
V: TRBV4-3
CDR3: CASSEVEGSSSYNEQFF
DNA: TGCGCCAGCAGCGAAGTGGAAGGCTCGAGCTCCTACAATGAGCAGTTCTTC

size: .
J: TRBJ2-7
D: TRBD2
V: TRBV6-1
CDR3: CASVGGGSYEQYF
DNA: TGTGCCAGCGTCGGCGGGGGTTCCTACGAGCAGTACTTC

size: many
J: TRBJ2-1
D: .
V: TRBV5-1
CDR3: CASSLAGVAGEQFF
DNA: TGCGCCAGCAGCTTGGCCGGGGTGGCCGGTGAGCAGTTCTTC

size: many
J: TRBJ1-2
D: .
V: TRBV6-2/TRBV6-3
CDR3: CASSQGYGYTF
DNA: TGTGCCAGCAGTCAAGGGTATGGCTACACCTTC

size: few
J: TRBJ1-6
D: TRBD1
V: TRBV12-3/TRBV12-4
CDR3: CASKVRTGNNSPLHF
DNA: TGTGCCAGCAAAGTACGGACAGGGAACAATTCACCCCTCCACTTT

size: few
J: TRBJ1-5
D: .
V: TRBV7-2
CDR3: CASSPTGASNQPQHF
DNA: TGTGCCAGCAGCCCCACGGGGGCTAGCAATCAGCCCCAGCATTTT

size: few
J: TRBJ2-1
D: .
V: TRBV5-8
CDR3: CASSLDLARYNEQFF
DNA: TGTGCCAGCAGCTTGGATCTGGCCCGATACAATGAGCAGTTCTTC

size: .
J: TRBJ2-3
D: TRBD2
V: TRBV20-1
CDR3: CSARTSGQDTQYF
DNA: TGCAGTGCTAGAACTAGCGGTCAAGATACGCAGTATTTT

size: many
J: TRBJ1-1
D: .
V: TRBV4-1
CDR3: CASTPELRTEAFF
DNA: TGCGCCAGCACCCCAGAGTTGCGGACTGAAGCTTTCTTT

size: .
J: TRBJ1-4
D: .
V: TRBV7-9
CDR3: CASSEWEKLFF
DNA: TGTGCCAGCAGCGAGTGGGAAAAACTGTTTTTT

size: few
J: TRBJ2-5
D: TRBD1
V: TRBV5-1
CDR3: CASSPTGAETQYF
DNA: TGCGCCAGCAGTCCGACAGGGGCAGAGACCCAGTACTTC

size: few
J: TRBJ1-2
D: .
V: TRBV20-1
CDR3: CSAWTQANYGYTF
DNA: TGCAGTGCTTGGACCCAAGCTAACTATGGCTACACCTTC

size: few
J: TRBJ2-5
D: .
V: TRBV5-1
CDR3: CASSYDSAEETQYF
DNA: TGCGCCAGCAGCTACGACTCGGCCGAAGAGACCCAGTACTTC

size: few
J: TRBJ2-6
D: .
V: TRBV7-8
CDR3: CASSPLRSGANVLTF
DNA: TGTGCCAGCAGCCCCCTGAGGTCTGGGGCCAACGTCCTGACTTTC

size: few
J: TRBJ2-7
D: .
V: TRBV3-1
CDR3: CASSQDGTTWGYEQYF
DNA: TGTGCCAGCAGCCAAGATGGGACCACTTGGGGCTACGAGCAGTACTTC

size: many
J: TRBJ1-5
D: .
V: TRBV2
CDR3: CASTGSISNQPQHF
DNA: TGTGCCAGCACGGGAAGCATTAGCAATCAGCCCCAGCATTTT

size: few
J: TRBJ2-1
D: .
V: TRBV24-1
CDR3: CATSDPSRGTGGPCYNEQFF
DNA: TGTGCCACCAGTGATCCCTCCCGCGGGACGGGGGGCCCCTGCTACAATGAGCAGTTCTTC

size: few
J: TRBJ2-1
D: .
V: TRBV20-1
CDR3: CSAVTSPLAQFF
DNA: TGCAGTGCTGTTACTAGTCCTCTGGCGCAGTTCTTC

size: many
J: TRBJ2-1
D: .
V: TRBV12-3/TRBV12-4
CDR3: CASSLVTPNEQFF
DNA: TGTGCCAGCAGTTTGGTCACACCCAATGAGCAGTTCTTC

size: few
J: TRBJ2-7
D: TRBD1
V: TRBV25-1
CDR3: CASSRPGQRSYEQYF
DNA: TGTGCCAGCAGTCGTCCGGGACAGCGCTCCTACGAGCAGTACTTC

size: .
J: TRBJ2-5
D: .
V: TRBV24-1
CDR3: CATQGPNEETQYF
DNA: TGTGCCACCCAGGGACCTAACGAGGAGACCCAGTACTTC

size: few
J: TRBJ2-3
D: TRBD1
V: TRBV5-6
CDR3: CASSIRTGVWSTDTQYF
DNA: TGTGCCAGCAGCATACGGACAGGCGTTTGGAGCACAGATACGCAGTATTTT

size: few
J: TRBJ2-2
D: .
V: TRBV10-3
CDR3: CAISAGGRNTGELFF
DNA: TGTGCCATCAGTGCAGGGGGGAGGAACACCGGGGAGCTGTTTTTT

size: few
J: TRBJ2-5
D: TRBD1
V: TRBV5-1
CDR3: CASSSTGTGQETQYF
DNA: TGCGCCAGCAGCTCCACCGGGACAGGGCAAGAGACCCAGTACTTC

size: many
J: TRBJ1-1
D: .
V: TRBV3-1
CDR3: CASSQDRSNTEAFF
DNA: TGTGCCAGCAGCCAAGACCGATCGAACACTGAAGCTTTCTTT

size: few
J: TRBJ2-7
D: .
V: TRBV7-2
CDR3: CASSLQFAPAHEQYF
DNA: TGTGCCAGCAGCCTCCAGTTCGCCCCTGCCCACGAGCAGTACTTC

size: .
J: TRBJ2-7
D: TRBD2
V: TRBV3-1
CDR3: CASSQDEVAGSYEQYF
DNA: TGTGCCAGCAGCCAAGATGAAGTAGCGGGGTCCTACGAGCAGTACTTC

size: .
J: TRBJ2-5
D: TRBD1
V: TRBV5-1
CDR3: CASSLPGQGATETQYF
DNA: TGCGCCAGCAGCTTACCGGGACAGGGGGCTACGGAGACCCAGTACTTC

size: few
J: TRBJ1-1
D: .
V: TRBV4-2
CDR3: CASSQGLGTTEAFF
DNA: TGTGCCAGCAGCCAAGGATTAGGGACCACTGAAGCTTTCTTT

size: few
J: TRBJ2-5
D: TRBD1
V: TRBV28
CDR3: CASSLLDRGLGETQYF
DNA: TGTGCCAGCAGCCTCCTCGACAGGGGGCTCGGCGAGACCCAGTACTTC

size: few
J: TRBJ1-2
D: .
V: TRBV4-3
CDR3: CASSQGLTVDYNYGYTF
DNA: TGCGCCAGCAGCCAAGGACTGACAGTTGACTATAACTATGGCTACACCTTC

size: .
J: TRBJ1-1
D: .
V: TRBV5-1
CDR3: CASSLPLADGATEAFF
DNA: TGCGCCAGCAGCTTGCCGTTAGCAGATGGAGCCACTGAAGCTTTCTTT

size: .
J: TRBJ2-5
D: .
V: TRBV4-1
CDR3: CASSQDLGREETQYF
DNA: TGCGCCAGCAGCCAAGACCTCGGCAGAGAAGAGACCCAGTACTTC

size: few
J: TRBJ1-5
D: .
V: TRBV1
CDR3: CTSSQVRPVTLSNQPQHF
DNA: TGCACCAGCAGCCAAGTACGCCCGGTCACACTTAGCAATCAGCCCCAGCATTTT

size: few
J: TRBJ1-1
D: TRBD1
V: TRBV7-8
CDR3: CASSYTSGTGGTEAFF
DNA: TGTGCCAGCAGCTACACCTCCGGGACAGGGGGCACTGAAGCTTTCTTT

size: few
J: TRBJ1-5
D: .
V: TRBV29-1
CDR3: CSVGEGIGQPQHF
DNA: TGCAGCGTTGGTGAGGGGATCGGTCAGCCCCAGCATTTT

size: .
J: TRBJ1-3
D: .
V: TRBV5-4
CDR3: CASSSGGNTIYF
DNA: TGTGCCAGCAGCTCGGGAGGAAACACCATATATTTT

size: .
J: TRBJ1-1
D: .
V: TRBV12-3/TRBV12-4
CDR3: CASGLEVAEAFF
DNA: TGTGCCAGCGGATTGGAGGTAGCTGAAGCTTTCTTT

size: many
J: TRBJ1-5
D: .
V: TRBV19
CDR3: CASRGGNQPQHF
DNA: TGTGCCAGTAGAGGGGGCAATCAGCCCCAGCATTTT